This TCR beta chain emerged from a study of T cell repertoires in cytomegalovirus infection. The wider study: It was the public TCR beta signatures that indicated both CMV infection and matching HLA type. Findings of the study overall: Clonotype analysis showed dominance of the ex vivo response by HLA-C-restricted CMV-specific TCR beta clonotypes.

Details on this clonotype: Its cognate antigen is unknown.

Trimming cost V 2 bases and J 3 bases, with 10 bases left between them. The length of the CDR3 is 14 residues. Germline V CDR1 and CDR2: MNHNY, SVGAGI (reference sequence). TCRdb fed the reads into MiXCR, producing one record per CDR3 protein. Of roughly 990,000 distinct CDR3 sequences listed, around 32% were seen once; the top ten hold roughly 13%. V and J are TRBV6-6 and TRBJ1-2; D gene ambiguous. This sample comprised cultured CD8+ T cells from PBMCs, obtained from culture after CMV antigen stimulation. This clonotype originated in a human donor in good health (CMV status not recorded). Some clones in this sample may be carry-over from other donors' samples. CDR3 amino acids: CASSYESQYYGYTF. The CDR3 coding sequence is TGTGCCAGCAGTTACGAGTCACAATACTATGGCTACACCTTC.